The subject of this entry is one TCR beta chain. This sample was taken from a study of blood T cell repertoires in COVID-19. Study summary: Researchers got acute and convalescent COVID-19 samples from the United States, Italy and Spain.

The CDR3 sequence is 19 residues long. The method was immunoSEQ multiplex PCR; TCRdb's version includes in-frame clones alone and lacks a portion of them. In the table there are about 270,000 clones, around 90% of which are singletons. In terms of age and location, participants ranged from about 18 to 90 years and lived in about two dozen US areas. The clonotype was recovered from a middle-aged woman with acute COVID-19. Specimen: PBMCs or T cells enriched from blood (not recorded which). The chain combines TRBV21-1 with TRBJ2-1; TRBD1 reflects the table's D call only, with no check against the DNA. TRBV21-1 is labeled a pseudogene. CDR3 loop: CASSIPTGKVYPLNNEQFF. Written as DNA, the CDR3 is TGTGCCAGCAGCATTCCGACAGGGAAGGTTTATCCCCTTAACAATGAGCAGTTCTTC.